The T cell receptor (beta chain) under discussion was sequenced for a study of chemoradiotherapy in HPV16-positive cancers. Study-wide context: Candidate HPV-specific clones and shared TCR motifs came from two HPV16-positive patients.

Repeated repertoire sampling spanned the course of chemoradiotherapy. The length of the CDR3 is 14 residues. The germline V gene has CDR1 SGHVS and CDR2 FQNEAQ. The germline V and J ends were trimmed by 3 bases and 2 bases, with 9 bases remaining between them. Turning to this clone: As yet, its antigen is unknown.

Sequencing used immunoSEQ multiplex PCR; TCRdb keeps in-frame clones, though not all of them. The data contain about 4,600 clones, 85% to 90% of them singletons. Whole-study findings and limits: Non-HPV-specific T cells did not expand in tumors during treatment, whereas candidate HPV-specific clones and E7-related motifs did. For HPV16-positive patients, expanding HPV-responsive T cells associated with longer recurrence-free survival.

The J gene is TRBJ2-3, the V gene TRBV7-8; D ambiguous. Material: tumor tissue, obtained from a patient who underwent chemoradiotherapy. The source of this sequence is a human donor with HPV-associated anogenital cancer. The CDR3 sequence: CASSFPSNTDTQYF. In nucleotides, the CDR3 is TGTGCCAGCAGCTTTCCCTCGAACACAGATACGCAGTATTTT.